A selection of T cell receptor beta chains follows, all from one sample in a study of CD8 T cells in ankylosing spondylitis. TCRdb itself ran the 5' RACE reads through MiXCR, one entry per CDR3 protein. The table includes about 330,000 distinct CDR3 sequences, around 8% detected once. The sequenced sample was blood, either unsorted or a sorted T cell fraction (not recorded which). These receptor sequences come from a male donor with ankylosing spondylitis. Both conserved end residues are part of each CDR3. Fields, in order: D gene, V gene, J gene, clone size, CDR3 protein, CDR3 DNA. D genes are given only for firm matches. Size values are once, few and many counts, or a class for expanded clones, and some rows have none.

NA	TRBV12-3/TRBV12-4	TRBJ1-1	NA	CASSTGLDTEAFF	TGTGCCAGCAGCACAGGGTTAGACACTGAAGCTTTCTTT
NA	TRBV11-2	TRBJ2-1	NA	CASSLLVSFYNEQFF	TGTGCCAGCAGCTTATTAGTATCATTCTACAATGAGCAGTTCTTC
NA	TRBV6-1	TRBJ1-2	many	CASSEDPFWTENYGYTF	TGTGCCAGCAGTGAAGACCCTTTTTGGACGGAAAACTATGGCTACACCTTC
TRBD1	TRBV30	TRBJ2-7	many	CAIDGTDSYEQYF	TGTGCCATTGACGGGACAGACTCCTACGAGCAGTACTTC
NA	TRBV12-3/TRBV12-4	TRBJ1-1	few	CASSKGTMNTEAFF	TGTGCCAGCTCTAAAGGGACGATGAACACTGAAGCTTTCTTT
NA	TRBV28	TRBJ2-7	few	CASSPSLGRYEQYF	TGTGCCAGCAGCCCAAGTTTGGGGAGGTACGAGCAGTACTTC
TRBD2	TRBV4-1	TRBJ2-3	NA	CASSQDPNLLAHLTDTQYF	TGCGCCAGCAGCCAAGATCCCAACTTACTAGCGCATCTCACAGATACGCAGTATTTT
NA	TRBV28	TRBJ1-2	NA	CASRITGNYGYTF	TGTGCCAGCAGGATCACCGGTAACTATGGCTACACCTTC
NA	TRBV6-2/TRBV6-3	TRBJ1-6	NA	CASSWNRGPAGSPLHF	TGTGCCAGCAGTTGGAACCGGGGACCCGCGGGCTCACCCCTCCACTTT
NA	TRBV4-2	TRBJ2-5	few	CASSQVLGTQYF	TGTGCCAGCAGCCAAGTGTTGGGGACCCAGTACTTC
NA	TRBV9	TRBJ1-1	many	CASSVAPGQNTEAFF	TGTGCCAGCAGCGTAGCTCCTGGCCAGAACACTGAAGCTTTCTTT
TRBD1	TRBV11-2	TRBJ1-1	NA	CASSLEAGGVAFF	TGTGCCAGCAGCTTAGAGGCAGGGGGAGTAGCTTTCTTT
NA	TRBV24-1	TRBJ2-7	many	CATSDRDSVYEQYF	TGTGCCACCAGTGATCGGGACTCAGTCTACGAGCAGTACTTC